This is a list of T cell receptor beta chains from one sample in a study of follicular helper T cells after annual influenza vaccination. Libraries were prepared by immunoSEQ multiplex PCR; TCRdb keeps only in-frame clonotypes and omits some of them. The sample records about 10,000 clones, 83% being singletons. The sample here was CXCR5- memory CD4+ T cells sorted from blood, taken 7 days after influenza vaccination. All receptors derive from an adult who received the influenza vaccine. The CDR3 runs from the conserved cysteine through the conserved F or W. D genes are given only for firm matches. Clone size appears in some rows only: once, few, many, or a class for an expanded clone.

abundance,v_gene,d_gene,j_gene,CDR3aa,CDR3nt
once,TRBV7-9,.,TRBJ2-3,CASSLALGGLSDTQYF,TGTGCCAGCAGCTTAGCATTGGGGGGGCTCTCAGATACGCAGTATTTT
.,TRBV7-9,.,TRBJ1-2,CASSLVRGSDGYTF,TGTGCCAGCAGCTTAGTTCGGGGTTCAGATGGCTACACCTTC
.,TRBV7-8,.,TRBJ2-3,CASSRLPSTDTQYF,TGTGCCAGCAGCCGCTTGCCCAGCACAGATACGCAGTATTTT
.,TRBV18,.,TRBJ1-5,CASSPSVFSNQPQHF,TGTGCCAGCTCACCGTCGGTCTTTAGCAATCAGCCCCAGCATTTT
.,TRBV19,.,TRBJ2-6,CASSTGHSGANVLTF,TGTGCCAGTAGTACAGGACACTCTGGGGCCAACGTCCTGACTTTC
.,TRBV25-1,TRBD1,TRBJ2-1,CASRRPGQGSFEQFF,TGTGCCAGCAGGCGCCCGGGACAGGGTAGTTTTGAGCAGTTCTTC
.,TRBV11-3,TRBD2,TRBJ2-5,CASSFGGGAAETQYF,TGTGCCAGCAGCTTTGGCGGGGGGGCCGCAGAGACCCAGTACTTC
.,TRBV5-6,TRBD1,TRBJ2-7,CASSPGQGEQYF,TGTGCCAGCAGCCCGGGACAGGGCGAGCAGTACTTC
.,TRBV9,TRBD2,TRBJ2-1,CASSGSLRYGGGAWNNEQFF,TGTGCCAGCAGCGGCTCCCTAAGATATGGCGGGGGGGCTTGGAACAATGAGCAGTTCTTC
.,TRBV27,TRBD1,TRBJ2-5,CASSDRGQEETQYF,TGTGCCAGCAGTGACAGGGGGCAAGAAGAGACCCAGTACTTC
once,TRBV6-1,.,TRBJ1-1,CASTFLQPPNTEAFF,TGTGCCAGCACGTTTCTTCAGCCACCCAACACTGAAGCTTTCTTT
.,TRBV12-5,TRBD1,TRBJ2-7,CASGLVLGQGSYEQYF,TGTGCTAGTGGTTTGGTATTAGGACAGGGCTCCTACGAGCAGTACTTC
.,TRBV18,.,TRBJ2-1,CASSPAAGPVMEQFF,TGTGCCAGCTCACCAGCGGCAGGCCCAGTTATGGAGCAGTTCTTC
.,TRBV14,TRBD1,TRBJ1-1,CASSSGTGDAFF,TGTGCCAGCAGCTCAGGGACAGGGGACGCTTTCTTT
.,TRBV5-1,.,TRBJ2-7,CASSEDYEQYF,TGCGCCAGCAGCGAGGACTACGAGCAGTACTTC
.,TRBV4-2,.,TRBJ2-3,CASSQDRWGTDTQYF,TGTGCCAGCAGCCAAGATCGATGGGGCACAGATACGCAGTATTTT
.,TRBV29-1,.,TRBJ2-7,CSVRRAPLDEQYF,TGCAGCGTTAGGAGGGCCCCTCTCGACGAGCAGTACTTC
once,TRBV7-8,.,TRBJ2-5,CASSLGSVGRTQYF,TGTGCCAGCAGCTTAGGATCAGTAGGACGGACCCAGTACTTC
.,TRBV6-6,.,TRBJ1-6,CASSPGASYNSPLHF,TGTGCCAGCAGCCCAGGGGCGTCCTATAATTCACCCCTCCACTTT
.,TRBV18,TRBD1,TRBJ2-7,CASSPSGQNYEQYF,TGTGCCAGCTCACCCTCGGGACAGAACTACGAGCAGTACTTC
.,TRBV12-5,.,TRBJ1-1,CASVRGGSPEAFF,TGTGCTAGTGTCCGAGGAGGAAGTCCTGAAGCTTTCTTT
.,TRBV6-5,.,TRBJ1-1,CASSTHGGGTEAFF,TGTGCCAGCAGCACACACGGGGGAGGGACTGAAGCTTTCTTT
.,TRBV18,.,TRBJ1-5,CASSPGGISNQPQHF,TGTGCCAGCTCACCCGGGGGAATTAGCAATCAGCCCCAGCATTTT
.,TRBV7-8,TRBD1,TRBJ2-3,CASSRTGLTDTQYF,TGTGCCAGCAGCCGGACAGGACTCACAGATACGCAGTATTTT
.,TRBV5-1,TRBD1,TRBJ1-4,CASSLGGTVSTNEKLFF,TGCGCCAGCAGCTTGGGTGGGACAGTCTCAACTAATGAAAAACTGTTTTTT
few,TRBV28,.,TRBJ2-2,CASSLIRGGGTGELFF,TGTGCCAGCAGTTTGATTCGCGGAGGGGGCACCGGGGAGCTGTTTTTT
few,TRBV5-1,TRBD2,TRBJ2-7,CASSYSLAGGIYEQYF,TGCGCCAGCAGCTACTCCCTAGCGGGGGGCATCTACGAGCAGTACTTC
few,TRBV7-2,.,TRBJ1-6,CASSLSQNSPLHF,TGTGCCAGCAGCTTATCCCAGAATTCACCCCTCCACTTT
.,TRBV6-5,.,TRBJ1-1,CASSYSQGLGNTEAFF,TGTGCCAGCAGTTACTCGCAGGGGCTGGGTAACACTGAAGCTTTCTTT
.,TRBV7-9,.,TRBJ2-1,CASETLYNEQFF,TGTGCCAGCGAAACTCTCTACAATGAGCAGTTCTTC
.,TRBV15,.,TRBJ2-3,CATSRGTSPGRTDTQYF,TGTGCCACCAGCAGAGGAACCTCCCCGGGCCGCACAGATACGCAGTATTTT
.,TRBV18,TRBD1,TRBJ1-3,CASSPSGTGRSGNTIYF,TGTGCCAGCTCACCTTCCGGGACAGGGAGATCTGGAAACACCATATATTTT
.,TRBV7-6,.,TRBJ1-6,CASSASPGSGNSPLHF,TGTGCCAGCAGCGCGTCTCCGGGGTCAGGGAATTCACCCCTCCACTTT
.,TRBV6-5,.,TRBJ2-7,CASSEVQRIVQYF,TGTGCCAGCAGTGAAGTCCAAAGGATCGTGCAGTACTTC
.,TRBV5-6,.,TRBJ1-6,CASSLNGDSLRNSPLHF,TGTGCCAGCAGCTTGAATGGGGACTCCCTCCGGAATTCACCCCTCCACTTT
.,TRBV7-2,TRBD1,TRBJ1-2,CASSQTGGVGGYTF,TGTGCCAGCAGCCAGACAGGGGGCGTCGGGGGCTACACCTTC
.,TRBV18,.,TRBJ1-5,CASSPVGQPQHF,TGTGCCAGCTCACCTGTGGGTCAGCCCCAGCATTTT
.,TRBV29-1,.,TRBJ2-3,CSVEWGSTDTQYF,TGCAGCGTTGAATGGGGGAGCACAGATACGCAGTATTTT
.,TRBV6-1,.,TRBJ1-1,CASNTAQDTEAFF,TGTGCCAGCAATACGGCTCAAGACACTGAAGCTTTCTTT
.,TRBV4-3,.,TRBJ1-1,CASSQDPRNTEAFF,TGCGCCAGCAGCCAAGATCCGAGGAACACTGAAGCTTTCTTT
.,TRBV7-2,.,TRBJ2-7,CASTEWTQRSGEQYF,TGTGCCAGCACAGAATGGACCCAGCGGTCTGGGGAGCAGTACTTC
.,TRBV19,.,TRBJ2-6,CASSFLRGSGANVLTF,TGTGCCAGTAGTTTCTTACGTGGCTCTGGGGCCAACGTCCTGACTTTC
once,TRBV28,TRBD1,TRBJ1-2,CASSLLDRNYGYTF,TGTGCCAGCAGTTTGCTGGACAGGAACTATGGCTACACCTTC
.,TRBV18,.,TRBJ1-1,CASSPPSTGSTEAFF,TGTGCCAGCTCACCACCGAGTACAGGGAGCACTGAAGCTTTCTTT
once,TRBV7-2,.,TRBJ1-4,CASSQRGGRVEKLFF,TGTGCCAGCAGCCAAAGGGGGGGGCGCGTTGAAAAACTGTTTTTT
.,TRBV6-6,.,TRBJ2-3,CASAVRGGSTDTQYF,TGTGCCAGCGCCGTGAGGGGGGGATCCACAGATACGCAGTATTTT
.,TRBV4-1,TRBD1,TRBJ1-5,CASSQEYRGPSQPQHF,TGCGCCAGCAGCCAAGAATACAGGGGGCCGAGTCAGCCCCAGCATTTT
.,TRBV2,TRBD2,TRBJ2-3,CASSWTSGGGDTQYF,TGTGCCAGCAGTTGGACTAGCGGGGGTGGAGATACGCAGTATTTT
.,TRBV6-5,TRBD1,TRBJ1-3,CASSSAGGNTIYF,TGTGCCAGCAGTTCGGCAGGGGGGAACACCATATATTTT
once,TRBV7-9,.,TRBJ1-1,CASSSARAVVNTEAFF,TGTGCCAGCAGCTCAGCCAGGGCAGTGGTTAACACTGAAGCTTTCTTT
.,TRBV15,.,TRBJ2-7,CATSRGRGLNYEQYF,TGTGCCACCAGCAGAGGCAGGGGCCTTAACTACGAGCAGTACTTC
.,TRBV19,.,TRBJ2-3,CASKERGRTDTQYF,TGTGCCAGTAAAGAAAGGGGCCGCACAGATACGCAGTATTTT
.,TRBV6-5,.,TRBJ1-2,CASSYDRLYGYTF,TGTGCCAGCAGTTACGACCGACTCTATGGCTACACCTTC
.,TRBV6-6,.,TRBJ1-4,CASSLGEGGFNEKLFF,TGTGCCAGCAGCCTCGGGGAGGGCGGGTTTAATGAAAAACTGTTTTTT
.,TRBV7-2,TRBD2,TRBJ2-7,CASSLDRGGEQYF,TGTGCCAGCAGCTTAGACCGCGGGGGGGAGCAGTACTTC